This T cell receptor beta chain was found in a study of CD8+ T cells in alopecia areata. Study findings and constraints: Compared with normal scalp, lesional scalp had higher clonality and more expanded CD8+ clones. The study found TCR sharing across patients less clear than in mice, possibly for HLA reasons.

RNA extraction was followed by reverse transcription into cDNA, which acted as the sequencing template. This table comes from immunoSEQ multiplex PCR, and its TCRdb copy is limited to in-frame clones, with some not included. The sample has about 37,000 clones; around half are singletons. CD4+ cells from four or five patients were sorted into CD25+CD127- cells. Collection of lesional scalp punch biopsies and peripheral blood was performed in alopecia areata patients. From PBMCs, CD4+ and CD8+ T cells were sorted. Between the trimmed V and J ends, which lost 2 bases and 0 bases, there was a span of 1 base. This CDR3 has 12 amino acids. Germline V gene lookup returns CDR1 SEHNR and CDR2 FQNEAQ (reference sequence). Notes on this clone: Antigen specificity is unknown.

The sample was CD4+ Tregs sorted from blood. The V call is TRBV7-9, the J call TRBJ1-2, with D unclear. The TCR originated in a human donor with alopecia areata. In DNA form, the CDR3 reads TGTGCCAGCAGCTTACCTAACTATGGCTACACCTTC. Protein sequence: CASSLPNYGYTF.